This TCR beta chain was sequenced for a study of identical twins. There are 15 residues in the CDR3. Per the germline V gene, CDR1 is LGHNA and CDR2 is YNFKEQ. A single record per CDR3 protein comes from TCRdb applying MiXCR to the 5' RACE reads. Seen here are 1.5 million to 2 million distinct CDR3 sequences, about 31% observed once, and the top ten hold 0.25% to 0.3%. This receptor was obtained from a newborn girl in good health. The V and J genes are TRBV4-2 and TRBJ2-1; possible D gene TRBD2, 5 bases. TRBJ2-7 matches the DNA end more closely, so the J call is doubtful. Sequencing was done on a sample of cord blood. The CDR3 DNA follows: TGTGCCAGCAGCCAAGAGTGGGAGAACTACAATGAGCAGTACTTC. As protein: CASSQEWENYNEQYF.